The 24 T cell receptor beta chains in this list originate from one sample, sequenced in a study of beta chain features in type 1 diabetes. Reverse transcription of all isolated RNA meant that expressed TCRB transcripts were sequenced. Clones were sequenced by immunoSEQ multiplex PCR, and TCRdb holds only the in-frame ones, with some missing. This table holds roughly 400,000 clones, over 11% found once. Input material: naive CD4+ T cells from blood. The source of these receptors is a man between 25 and 39 years old in good health.

In this sample, this clone turned up once. The J gene is TRBJ2-3, the V gene TRBV7-2; 8 positions agree with TRBD2. The CDR3 is 15 amino acids. V shed 3 bases, J shed 2 bases, and the junction held 4 bases outside the gene matches. Germline CDR1 and CDR2: SGHTA and FQGNSA. This CDR3 reads CASSFQRGITDTQYF. CDR3 nucleotides: TGTGCCAGCAGCTTCCAGCGGGGGATCACAGATACGCAGTATTTT.

The chain recombines TRBV9 with TRBJ1-5; D perhaps matches TRBD1 (6 bases). The CDR3 consists of 15 residues. CDR1 SGDLS and CDR2 YYNGEE come from the germline V gene. V lost 3 bases, J lost 4 bases, and 14 bases lay in between. CDR3 amino acids: CASSAEQGRNQPQHF. The DNA for the CDR3 is TGTGCCAGCAGCGCGGAACAGGGTAGAAATCAGCCCCAGCATTTT.

The J gene is TRBJ2-3, the V gene TRBV15, with D possibly TRBD2 on 6 matching bases. Germline lookup yields CDR1 LNHNV and CDR2 YYDKDF (reference sequence). Trimming pared 1 base from V and 1 base from J, leaving 15 bases between. This CDR3 spans 17 amino acids. The CDR3 DNA reads TGTGCCACCAGCAGAGGGCTGGGACTGGGAGGCACAGATACGCAGTATTTT. Translated, it gives CATSRGLGLGGTDTQYF.

This clone was detected only a few times. The chain combines TRBV5-6 with TRBJ2-1; unclear D gene. This CDR3 comprises 12 residues. Germline assignment: CDR1 SGHDT and CDR2 YYEEEE. With 0 bases removed from V and 6 bases from J, the gap between germline ends came to 4 bases. The CDR3 coding sequence is TGTGCCAGCAGCTTGGGGGTCAATGAGCAGTTCTTC. It yields the protein CASSLGVNEQFF.

The sample holds a few counts of this clone. This sample also contains other DNA sequences that code for the same CDR3. This chain connects TRBV29-1 to TRBJ2-6, with D perhaps TRBD2 (7 bases). Trimming shortened V by 6 bases and J by 1 base, and 16 bases separated the two germline ends. This CDR3 comprises 16 residues. Germline CDR1 SQVTM, CDR2 ANQGSEA. CDR3 residues: CSVGGTNSSGANVLTF. DNA of the CDR3: TGCAGCGTGGGAGGGACAAATAGTTCTGGGGCCAACGTCCTGACTTTC.

The chain links TRBV7-8 to TRBJ2-7; 9 bases are a match to TRBD2. Trimming at V came to 3 bases and at J to 3 bases, leaving 6 bases not matched to a gene. Germline V gene data show CDR1 as SGHVS and CDR2 as FQNEAQ. The CDR3 has 15 amino acids. CDR3 in amino acids: CASSFWGSGSYEQYV. The CDR3 nucleotides are TGTGCCAGCAGCTTTTGGGGTAGCGGGAGCTACGAGCAGTACGTC.

The sample holds a few counts of this clone. The chain carries TRBV5-4 and TRBJ2-1; unclear D gene. There are 13 residues in the CDR3. V lost 4 bases and J 7 bases, leaving 12 bases between the germline ends. The germline V gene encodes CDR1 SGHNT and CDR2 YYREEE (reference sequence). The CDR3 loop is CASSHKALNEQFF. The CDR3 nucleotides read TGTGCCAGCAGCCACAAGGCGCTGAATGAGCAGTTCTTC.

This clone occurred a few times. The rearrangement joins TRBV11-2 to TRBJ2-3; 8 nucleotides align to TRBD1. Germline CDR1 reads SGHAT; CDR2 reads FQNNGV. The CDR3 loop spans 17 amino acids. The V and J ends lost 7 bases and 2 bases, in that order; junction bases with no gene match: 14. CDR3 nucleotide sequence: TGTGCCAGCACCAACAGGGGGGAGGCCACTTCCACAGATACGCAGTATTTT. This codes for CASTNRGEATSTDTQYF.

Only a few counts were recorded for this clone. The CDR3 here is CASSVQVNTEAFF. CDR3 DNA sequence: TGTGCCAGCAGCGTACAGGTGAACACTGAAGCTTTCTTT. V gene TRBV7-9 combines with J gene TRBJ1-1; D perhaps matches TRBD1 (5 bases). Germline V lookup: CDR1 SEHNR, CDR2 FQNEAQ (reference sequence). V lost 5 bases, J lost 0 bases, and 7 bases lay in between. The CDR3 extends over 13 amino acids.

The chain recombines TRBV29-1 with TRBJ2-4, with 10 bases that match TRBD2. Trimming took 0 bases from V and 4 from J; bases not matched to a gene: 9. Germline assignment: CDR1 SQVTM and CDR2 ANQGSEA. This CDR3 region has 17 residues. CDR3 protein: CSVEDRQAGGPKNIQYF. The DNA of the CDR3 is TGCAGCGTTGAAGATCGGCAAGCGGGAGGGCCGAAAAACATTCAGTACTTC.

The chain recombines TRBV28 with TRBJ2-7, with 9 bases aligning to TRBD2. CDR1 is MDHEN and CDR2 is SYDVKM in the germline V gene. J was trimmed by 4 bases and V by 5 bases; bases with no gene match: 9. This CDR3 is built from 15 residues. The CDR3 spells CASSSMTSGLYEQYV. The CDR3 nucleotides read TGTGCCAGCAGTAGTATGACTAGCGGCCTTTACGAGCAGTACGTC.

The sample holds a few counts of this clone. This sequence joins TRBV4-3 and TRBJ2-7; D might be TRBD2 (5 bases). This CDR3 is 16 amino acids long. V was shortened by 0 bases and J by 0 bases, with 12 bases between the two germline ends. Germline loops: CDR1 LGHNA, CDR2 YSLEER. The CDR3 bases are TGCGCCAGCAGCCAAGATAAGGCTAGCCGCTCCTACGAGCAGTACTTC. Translating it yields CASSQDKASRSYEQYF.

This clone was counted a few times. V gene TRBV6-1 combines with J gene TRBJ1-2; no clear D gene. Trimming took 0 bases from V and 4 from J, leaving 9 bases between them. CDR3 size: 14 residues. Germline CDR1 and CDR2: MNHNS and SASEGT. CDR3 sequence reads: CASSEATLGYGYTF. The CDR3 DNA is TGTGCCAGCAGTGAAGCCACATTGGGCTATGGCTACACCTTC.

This clone was seen a handful of times. For the CDR3, the DNA is TGCGCCAGCAGCTTGGGGGGCCCGAGCTCCTACAATGAGCAGTTCTTC. Its translation: CASSLGGPSSYNEQFF. The rearrangement joins TRBV5-1 to TRBJ2-1; TRBD1 might be the D (5 bases). This CDR3 has 16 residues. The germline V and J ends were trimmed by 0 bases and 0 bases, with 10 bases remaining between them. The germline V gene encodes CDR1 SGHRS and CDR2 YFSETQ.

This clone was recorded a few times. The chain has TRBV4-3 and TRBJ2-7; D is ambiguous. Germline CDR1 is LGHNA and CDR2 is YSLEER. The germline V and J ends were trimmed by 2 bases and 0 bases, with 11 bases remaining between them. This CDR3 comprises 15 residues. CDR3 DNA: TGCGCCAGCAGCCAAAGGGTCGGAAGCTCCTACGAGCAGTACTTC. It translates to CASSQRVGSSYEQYF.

The rearrangement joins TRBV25-1 to TRBJ2-1, with D possibly called TRBD1 or TRBD2 (6 bases each). The CDR3 contains 18 residues. The germline V gene encodes CDR1 MGHDK and CDR2 SYGVNS. Trimming shortened V by 7 bases and J by 3 bases, and 25 bases separated the two germline ends. DNA of the CDR3: TGTGCCAGCACCGGGCAGGGGCCGTCGACTAGATACTACAATGAGCAGTTCTTC. This sequence encodes CASTGQGPSTRYYNEQFF.

This sequence joins TRBV15 and TRBJ2-3; D gene ambiguous. This CDR3 region has 17 residues. The germline V gene encodes CDR1 LNHNV and CDR2 YYDKDF (reference sequence). Trimming shortened V by 4 bases and J by 0 bases, and 17 bases separated the two germline ends. The CDR3 loop reads CATSIDPSVYSTDTQYF. The CDR3 region has the DNA TGTGCCACCAGCATCGACCCCTCGGTGTATAGCACAGATACGCAGTATTTT.

The rearrangement joins TRBV29-1 to TRBJ2-1; D is unclear. CDR1 and CDR2 (germline): SQVTM, ANQGSEA. V was cut by 5 bases and J by 0 bases, with 8 bases left in between. The CDR3 has 13 amino acids. CDR3 sequence reads: CSVWLLSYNEQFF. In DNA, the CDR3 is TGCAGCGTTTGGTTGCTCTCCTACAATGAGCAGTTCTTC.

The chain couples TRBV27 to TRBJ2-1, with 7 bases identical to TRBD2. V was pared by 8 bases and J by 4 bases, with 11 bases of the junction left unmatched. From germline, CDR1 is MNHEY and CDR2 SMNVEV (reference sequence). This CDR3 is built from 15 residues. The DNA for the CDR3 is TGTGCCAGCTCTAATCAAGGACTAGTTTACAATGAGCAGTTCTTC. Translated: CASSNQGLVYNEQFF.

The rearrangement uses TRBV7-9 and TRBJ2-3; 10 positions agree with TRBD2. CDR3 length: 17 amino acids. V lost 1 base and J lost 1; bases outside the gene matches: 5. The V gene's germline CDR1 is SEHNR and CDR2 FQNEAQ (reference sequence). DNA of the CDR3: TGTGCCAGCAGCTTAGTAGCTAGCGGGAGAGGCACAGATACGCAGTATTTT. Translating it yields CASSLVASGRGTDTQYF.

This clone was counted a few times. The chain couples TRBV25-1 to TRBJ1-2; 7 bases match TRBD1. J was trimmed by 7 bases and V by 3 bases; bases with no gene match: 8. Germline V gene data show CDR1 as MGHDK and CDR2 as SYGVNS. The CDR3 is made up of 14 amino acids. CDR3 sequence: CASSETGIFGGYTF. The DNA of the CDR3 is TGTGCCAGCAGTGAGACAGGGATTTTCGGTGGCTACACCTTC.

This chain connects TRBV9 to TRBJ1-2; D call uncertain. CDR1 and CDR2 (germline): SGDLS, YYNGEE. Trimming took 2 bases from V and 4 from J, leaving 12 bases between them. The CDR3 extends over 14 amino acids. The CDR3 DNA is TGTGCCAGCAGCGTGGGCAGAGATTTCTATGGCTACACCTTC. It translates to CASSVGRDFYGYTF.

The chain joins TRBV27 to TRBJ2-7; D might be TRBD2 (6 bases). There are 16 residues in the CDR3. The germline gives CDR1 MNHEY, CDR2 SMNVEV (reference sequence). V lost 1 base to trimming and J lost 1 base, with 14 bases between them. The CDR3 region has the DNA TGTGCCAGCAGTTTATTGGGAGGCGACCCATCCTACGAGCAGTACGTC. This translates into CASSLLGGDPSYEQYV.

This chain connects TRBV4-3 to TRBJ2-3; maybe TRBD2 (5 bases). V was shortened by 0 bases and J by 1 base, with 14 bases between the two germline ends. The CDR3 length is 17 residues. Germline CDR1 and CDR2: LGHNA and YSLEER. CDR3 protein: CASSQDSILDRTDTQYF. The DNA of the CDR3 is TGCGCCAGCAGCCAAGATAGTATACTAGATCGCACAGATACGCAGTATTTT.